This TCR beta chain comes out of a study of shared clonotypes between healthy human individuals. Whole-study results and caveats: Memory subsets generally showed lower estimated richness than naive subsets. Unshared clonotypes carried lower generation probabilities than those common to all four donors. Rarefaction demonstrated incomplete sorted-subset sequencing despite large depth.

The count of this clone is one. The target antigen is unknown. Original analysis: ImmunoSEQ sequences covered only the junction and lacked quality scores; filtering therefore differed. Some clones are missing from TCRdb's copy, which holds only in-frame ones; the method was immunoSEQ multiplex PCR. The V and J calls and clone size are taken from that table; D and trimming were inferred from the DNA. The table lists under 2,000,000 clones, roughly 94% of them singletons. Positive CCR7 selection of CD45RO-negative cells yielded the naive CD8 cells, and terminally differentiated effector memory CD45RA+ cells were excluded. Specimen: naive CD8+ T cells sorted from blood. This receptor was identified in a man aged 18 to 30 in good health.

CDR3 sequence reads: CASSLGGSYSYEQYF. As DNA, the CDR3 is TGTGCCAGCAGCTTAGGTGGCTCCTATTCCTACGAGCAGTACTTC. The chain employs TRBV5-6 and TRBJ2-7; D is uncertain. The CDR3 covers 15 residues. V lost 2 bases to trimming and J lost 1 base, with 13 bases between them. In germline, CDR1 is SGHDT, CDR2 YYEEEE.